The entry that follows covers one T cell receptor beta chain sequence. This clone was detected once. The clone's antigen remains unknown. No much larger clone is present one base from it, and per-base qualities are unavailable. The cohort consisted of hundreds of healthy bone marrow donors. All cohort members were sampled while nominally healthy, although unrecorded immune exposures were likely present. The donor was CMV seropositive and was included in the group of 250 to 350 seropositive cohort members. A peripheral blood sample was collected from each donor, and TCR beta sequencing was performed on peripheral blood mononuclear cells. Genomic DNA was extracted from the blood cell samples with the Qiagen DNeasy Blood Extraction Kit. The method was the immunoSEQ multiplex PCR assay. For the multiplex PCR, a mixture combining 60 forward primers for TCR Vbeta segments and 13 reverse primers for TCR Jbeta segments was used. A multiplex PCR assay on genomic DNA amplified the CDR3 region of rearranged TCR beta genes. The amplified TCR beta libraries were sequenced on the Illumina HiSeq System as 87-base-pair reads. On the authors' methods: A later analysis tallied 80 million to 95 million unique TCR beta chains across the 650 to 750 repertoires, and around 10 million of those chains were shared by two or more donors. Raw reads were error-corrected and collapsed into unique sequences with a nearest-neighbor algorithm that merged closely related sequences to remove PCR and sequencing errors. V, D and J gene segments were assigned by aligning CDR3 sequences to IMGT reference sequences. For a sequence to be retained, at least a six-nucleotide match to both a V gene segment and a J gene segment was required. Rearrangements were classified as productive when the CDR3 lacked stop codons and remained in frame with V and J, and all other rearrangements were classified as non-productive. Following IMGT convention, CDR3 was defined as the stretch from the second conserved V-encoded cysteine up to the conserved J-encoded phenylalanine. The earlier analysis of some 600 of the donors excluded sequences that lacked an unambiguous match to a single V gene segment. In an earlier analysis of approximately 590 of the donors, V segments were called functional above 56.7% productive rearrangements and were called segregating when the between-donor standard deviation exceeded 5%. To diagnose cytomegalovirus status from the catalog of TCR beta chain sequences, a statistical classification framework was built. In a later analysis, V and J genes were assigned by comparing TCR nucleotide sequences against IMGT/GENE-DB human TR gene sequences. A later analysis assigned CDR3 sequences and most-parsimonious VDJ recombination scenarios with the TCRdist pipeline. In a later analysis, each TCR beta chain was defined by its CDR3 amino acid sequence together with its V-gene family, and reads without a unique V-gene family were excluded. In a later analysis, approximately 640 highly shared, low-generation-probability nucleotide sequences were removed to address suspected cross-contamination and a sequencing artifact. In a later analysis, a clonal expansion index was calculated for each public chain from normalized within-repertoire ranks of inferred template counts. Generation probabilities in a later analysis came from a VDJ recombination model fitted to out-of-frame rearrangements, and those results were checked against IGoR. Hypergeometric tests were used in a later analysis to score TCR-TCR, TCR-HLA and TCR-CMV co-occurrence, with a repertoire-size bias correction applied to the TCR pairs. A later analysis estimated false discovery rates by permuting HLA or CMV assignments 20 times. In a later analysis, co-occurring TCRs were grouped using DBSCAN, with TCRdist sequence similarity added in when clustering inside HLA-allele-positive subsets. Repertoires with fewer than 30,000 or more than 120,000 public chains were left out of co-occurrence clustering, as were about five repertoires with anomalous nucleotide sharing. TCRdb holds this immuneACCESS table with in-frame rearrangements only. Some clones are missing; in checked studies, unresolved V genes explain under half, and the rest has no known cause. From that table come the V and J calls and clone size; the DNA was used to work out D and trimming. The sample records 110,000 to 150,000 clones, approximately 80% of which are singletons. Over 2% of the sample rests with the top ten.

The sample is drawn from a study of cytomegalovirus exposure and HLA in healthy donors (dated by TCRdb to the late 2010s). Regarding the study in general: An earlier analysis of some 600 of the donors reported about 260 Gb of sequence data and 117 million unique TCR beta sequences obtained from about 179 million T cells. Rather than using new phenotypic data, the later analysis identified candidate immune exposures from TCR beta sequences and from how often those sequences occurred across donors. Donor age, sex, ethnicity and CMV serostatus were compiled together with the repertoire data. Among a few hundred genotyped donors of the cohort, an average of around 240,000 unique TCR beta nucleotide sequences were sequenced per donor, roughly a sixth of them non-productive. A later analysis re-examined previously published TCR beta repertoires from around 670 donors and added high-resolution HLA genotyping to investigate patterns of TCR occurrence. The study was designed to test whether signatures of past pathogen exposure could be identified by cataloging public T cell receptors. An early release that covered approximately 600 HLA-typed donors contained 250 to 350 gigabases of sequencing data and about 93 million unique TCR sequences. A separate validation cohort of over a hundred different subjects was used in addition to the roughly 620-subject first cohort. Typing coverage varied by locus: about 620-640 donors for A, B, C, DRB1 and DQB1; 500 to 550 for DQA1; more than 600 for DPA1; 450 to 480 for DPB1. In a later genetic analysis, genome-wide SNP genotypes for about 55% of the roughly 670 donors were used, and that subset was treated as a discovery cohort. HLA typing covered class I and class II loci at four-digit resolution. Of the approximately 400 genotyped donors, 81% fell in the genetic ancestry cluster associated with self-reported Caucasian donors. Every discovery cohort repertoire had been produced on one sequencing platform. Using immunosequencing, the study profiled T cell repertoires from about 610 subjects and related those repertoires to cytomegalovirus serostatus. The study combined high-throughput TCR immunosequencing, statistical association of individual TCRs with disease status, and machine learning to predict cytomegalovirus infection status. Because of strong linkage in the cohort, roughly 5 DR-DQ haplotypes were treated as single units for association and clustering. In an earlier analysis of several hundred of the donors, high-throughput TCR beta sequencing was used to judge whether each TCR beta V gene segment behaved as functional or pseudogenic.

Overall study results and their limits: Roughly uniform sequencing depth across donors was assumed in presence/absence analyses, although this assumption may not hold. When HLA alleles, especially DR and DQ, strongly co-occurred, TCR associations were difficult to assign to individual alleles. A total of 150 or so TCR beta chains were listed by the study as associated with cytomegalovirus. The cohort was sequenced for TCR beta chains only, and without alpha or paired-chain data the features that could be detected were limited. A further reported finding was that TCR beta sequences accurately predicted the HLA-A and HLA-B alleles for most subjects in the first cohort. Most TCR sequences were seen in very few donors, while some public TCRs were found in many individuals. A few of the identified cytomegalovirus-associated TCR beta chains were confirmed in vitro to be specific for cytomegalovirus antigens. For the cohort, immune exposure information was limited to CMV serostatus. Over 15 rarely observed V segments, including chromosome 9 orphons, were excluded from the earlier analysis of approximately 500 of the donors because counts were too low. In a later analysis, HLA-associated TCR beta chains were found to be more clonally expanded and to have lower generation probabilities than equally common non-associated chains. The classifier was reported to diagnose cytomegalovirus status with high specificity and sensitivity in both the original and validation cohorts. Specific HLA alleles were associated with 16,951 TCR beta sequences at a false discovery rate of 0.05 in a later analysis. According to a later genetic analysis, donors in an Asian-associated ancestry cluster had fewer N-insertions in productive TCRs than the approximately 630-donor mean. Broadly in line with IMGT annotations, most TCR beta V segments showed up in productive rearrangements about 87% or about 30% of the time in an earlier analysis of 450 to 600 of the donors. In a later analysis, most CMV-associated TCR beta chains were found to appear HLA-restricted, with HLA associations seemingly driven largely by CMV exposure. In a later analysis, several top co-occurrence clusters were reported to appear linked to parvovirus B19, influenza, CMV and Epstein-Barr virus. A cluster of highly shared sequence variants was judged likely to be a technical artifact of the sequencing pipeline. Correlated functional status among segregating V segments might be attributable to linkage disequilibrium, but an unknown experimental factor could not be ruled out. In a later analysis, TCR association rates were found to vary across HLA loci, with the most associated TCRs seen for DRB1 alleles and the fewest for HLA-C alleles. Because HLA typing was missing for some donors at each locus, association tests included only the typed subset. In a later genetic analysis, a missense DCLRE1C variant was associated with V-gene and J-gene trimming of TCR beta chains, and the association was replicated in an independent cohort. According to the authors, the approach could potentially be generalized to other disease states and immunological phenotypes.

Material: PBMCs. This clonotype originated in a woman younger than 35 in good health and CMV-seropositive.

In nucleotide form, the sequence is TGTGCCAGCAGCCTCCAGTGGGGGGAACCTTTAGAAAAACTGTTTTTT. This is translated as CASSLQWGEPLEKLFF. The chain joins TRBV27 to TRBJ1-4, and perhaps TRBD1 as D gene, on 5 matching bases. The CDR3 goes from the cysteine to the phenylalanine over 16 residues. Only the CDR3 region is kept as DNA, spanning 48 bases read in frame from base 1. The junction carries 22 bases between V and J, which are trimmed by 6 bases and 8 bases respectively. Based on the germline V gene (reference sequence), the CDR1 and CDR2 sequences are MNHEY and SMNVEV.